Included here is one T cell receptor beta chain sequence, with context. Its antigen is not identified. The V gene's germline CDR1 is MNHEY and CDR2 SVGAGI. Trimming took off 5 bases at V and 5 bases at J, with 16 bases between the two ends. The CDR3 is made up of 14 amino acids. This specimen comes from a study of beta chain features in type 1 diabetes. Study conclusions and caveats: Type 1 diabetes patients had moderately but significantly shorter TCRB CDR3s in all four CD4+ subsets. The VDJ junctions of type 1 diabetes patients carried fewer insertions and more deletions.

Reverse transcription of all isolated RNA meant that expressed TCRB transcripts were sequenced. Reads from naive, central memory and regulatory T cell samples averaged approximately 3.4 million. This table comes from immunoSEQ multiplex PCR, and its TCRdb copy is limited to in-frame clones, with some not included. The sample has 600,000 to 750,000 clones, under 15% seen once. This sequence joins TRBV6-5 and TRBJ2-7, with D possibly TRBD2 on 5 matching bases. This receptor was identified in a man aged 25-45 years with type 1 diabetes. What was sequenced was naive CD4+ T cells from blood. The CDR3 loop is CASSPSDGIHEQYF. CDR3 coding DNA: TGTGCCAGCAGTCCCTCGGACGGGATACACGAGCAGTACTTC.